One and the same sample provided the 14 T cell receptor beta chains below, sequenced in a study of shared clonotypes between healthy human individuals. Produced via immunoSEQ multiplex PCR; TCRdb's table is partial and in-frame only. The sample comprises a few hundred thousand clones, 70% to 85% of which are singletons, and over 9.5% rests with the top ten. Sequencing was carried out using PBMCs. Every receptor here comes from a woman aged 40-49 years in good health. Some clones in this sample may be carry-over from other donors' samples.

V and J are TRBV19 and TRBJ2-3, with a possible D match to TRBD1 (5 bases). Germline CDR1 is LNHDA and CDR2 is SQIVND (reference sequence). This CDR3 region has 16 residues. Trimming removed 0 bases from V and 0 bases from J, with 10 bases in between. Here the CDR3 DNA reads TGTGCCAGTAGTATAGACGTAGGACACAGCACAGATACGCAGTATTTT. This sequence encodes CASSIDVGHSTDTQYF.

With respect to this clone: This sample also contains other DNA sequences that code for the same CDR3. The chain joins TRBV11-1 to TRBJ2-1; 11 bases are a match to TRBD2. Per germline, CDR1 SGHAT and CDR2 FQDESV (reference sequence). There are 16 residues in the CDR3. After removal of 3 bases from V and 4 bases from J, the junction contained 5 bases not matched to a gene. CDR3 coding DNA: TGTGCCAGCAGCTTTACCGGGACTAGCGGTTACAATGAGCAGTTCTTC. It codes for CASSFTGTSGYNEQFF.

This clone was seen a handful of times. This rearrangement joins TRBV11-1 to TRBJ1-1; a possible D gene is TRBD1 (6 bases). Germline-derived CDR1 and CDR2 are SGHAT and FQDESV (reference sequence). Between the trimmed V and J ends, which lost 5 bases and 3 bases, there was a span of 13 bases. CDR3 length equals 14 residues. The CDR3 DNA reads TGTGCCAGCAGCGACGGACAGCTCTACACTGAAGCTTTCTTT. Protein product: CASSDGQLYTEAFF.

This clone was found a few times. The chain joins TRBV2 to TRBJ1-5; weak D call: TRBD1 (5 bases). Trimming cost V 1 base and J 6 bases, with 10 bases left between them. There are 14 residues in the CDR3. CDR1 SNHLY and CDR2 FYNNEI come from the germline V gene. DNA of the CDR3: TGTGCCAGCAGTGAAGGGTGGGGCGGTCAGCCCCAGCATTTT. It translates to CASSEGWGGQPQHF.

The rearrangement joins TRBV4-1 to TRBJ1-4; possible D gene TRBD1, 5 bases. Trimming removed 7 bases from V and 10 bases from J, with 22 bases in between. Germline CDR1 MGHRA, CDR2 YSYEKL. The CDR3 length is 15 residues. This CDR3 reads CASTLEPGTEAKLFF. The CDR3 DNA follows: TGCGCCAGCACACTCGAGCCGGGGACGGAGGCAAAACTGTTTTTT.

The rearrangement joins TRBV5-1 to TRBJ2-7, with D possibly TRBD2 on 6 matching bases. Germline CDR1 and CDR2: SGHRS and YFSETQ. The V end lost 2 bases, the J end lost 2 bases, and 11 bases lay between the germline ends. CDR3 size: 14 residues. The CDR3 here is CASSFDGRTYEQYF. DNA of the CDR3: TGCGCCAGCAGCTTTGACGGGAGAACCTACGAGCAGTACTTC.

This clone was recorded a few times. In DNA form, the CDR3 reads TGTGCCAGCAGCCCCTCTAGCGGCCCCGGAGGTGAGCAGTTCTTC. Translating gives CASSPSSGPGGEQFF. The chain uses TRBV11-2 and TRBJ2-1, with 7 bases aligning to TRBD2. The CDR3 totals 15 residues. J lost 9 bases, V lost 5 bases, and 13 bases had no gene match. The germline gives CDR1 SGHAT, CDR2 FQNNGV.

This rearrangement joins TRBV7-9 to TRBJ1-2, with D possibly being TRBD1 (6 bases). The CDR3 consists of 14 residues. CDR1 SEHNR and CDR2 FQNEAQ come from the germline V gene (reference sequence). With 2 bases removed from V and 1 base from J, the gap between germline ends came to 8 bases. The CDR3 here is CASSLWTVNYGYTF. CDR3 DNA: TGTGCCAGCAGCTTATGGACAGTTAACTATGGCTACACCTTC.

V is TRBV30 and J is TRBJ1-5; D might be TRBD1 (5 bases). CDR3 length equals 13 residues. Germline V gene lookup returns CDR1 GTSNPN and CDR2 SVGIG (reference sequence). The V and J ends lost 1 base and 1 base respectively, with 5 bases between them. For the CDR3, the DNA is TGTGCCTGGAGTGAGGGGAGCAATCAGCCCCAGCATTTT. This translates into CAWSEGSNQPQHF.

The V gene is TRBV4-1, the J gene TRBJ2-7; TRBD2 agrees at 7 bases. The V segment lost 1 base and the J segment 4 bases; nucleotides outside the gene matches: 7. The CDR3 totals 15 residues. CDR1 is MGHRA and CDR2 is YSYEKL in the germline V gene. CDR3 loop: CASSQANRRGYEQYF. The CDR3, as DNA: TGCGCCAGCAGCCAAGCGAACAGGCGGGGGTACGAGCAGTACTTC.

The rearrangement joins TRBV29-1 to TRBJ1-2; 7 nucleotides line up with TRBD1. Per germline, CDR1 SQVTM and CDR2 ANQGSEA. The CDR3 consists of 13 residues. V shed 0 bases and J 6 bases; nucleotides not matched to a gene: 4. CDR3 sequence: CSVEEDRWDGYTF. Written as DNA, the CDR3 is TGCAGCGTTGAAGAGGACAGGTGGGATGGCTACACCTTC.

The V gene is TRBV6-5, the J gene TRBJ2-1; D is ambiguous. V shed 2 bases and J shed 8 bases, with 10 bases lying between them. Germline CDR1 reads MNHEY; CDR2 reads SVGAGI. The CDR3 covers 13 residues. In nucleotides, the CDR3 is TGTGCCAGCAGTTACCTCGAGGTCTATGAGCAGTTCTTC. It encodes CASSYLEVYEQFF.

The V gene is TRBV19, the J gene TRBJ2-2; TRBD2 is a possible D gene (6 bases). The CDR3 extends over 15 amino acids. Trimming shortened V by 10 bases and J by 4 bases, and 19 bases separated the two germline ends. Germline CDR1 and CDR2: LNHDA and SQIVND (reference sequence). CDR3 coding DNA: TGTGCCACTCATCGGGGGAGCCTCATCACCGGGGAGCTGTTTTTT. It yields the protein CATHRGSLITGELFF.

V and J are TRBV19 and TRBJ1-1; 7 bases map to TRBD1. The CDR3 has 14 amino acids. J lost 1 base, V lost 4 bases, and 3 bases had no gene match. Germline assignment: CDR1 LNHDA and CDR2 SQIVND (reference sequence). As DNA, the CDR3 is TGTGCCAGTAGTACGACAGGGCGGAACACTGAAGCTTTCTTT. Residues: CASSTTGRNTEAFF.